The present TCR beta chain was sequenced within a study of vaccination and CD4 T cells after COVID-19. General study findings and limits: For convalescent patients, 304 of the 307 vaccine-specific clones analyzed were classified as spike mono-reactive.

This CDR3 comprises 14 residues. Between the trimmed V and J ends, which lost 0 bases and 7 bases, there was a span of 12 bases. Per germline, CDR1 KGHSH and CDR2 LQKENI. As for this clonotype: No antigen is known for it.

Documented treatment: roughly ten-day PBMC culture with coronavirus spike peptide pools or control peptides (ViraFEST assay). Scientists ran DNA taken from cultured CD4+ T cells through the Oncomine TCR Beta short-read assay for sequencing. TCRdb reprocessed the PCR reads with MiXCR, giving one entry per CDR3 protein. The table has fewer than 12,000 distinct CDR3 sequences, 43% seen once. Specimen: CD4+ T cells from blood, cultured in vitro. This clonotype originated in a human donor who had recovered from COVID-19. This rearrangement joins TRBV18 to TRBJ1-2; D may be TRBD1 (5 bases). The CDR3 region has the DNA TGTGCCAGCTCACCACCGGGACTGCCAAGTGGCTACACCTTC. Translated: CASSPPGLPSGYTF.